This T cell receptor (beta chain) was recovered during a study of glioma-infiltrating T cells after dendritic cell vaccination. For the study at large: Dendritic cell vaccination trial patients had either newly diagnosed or recurrent glioblastoma. Monocyte-derived dendritic cells, cultured seven days with IL-4 and GM-CSF, were pulsed with autologous tumor lysate.

Method: immunoSEQ multiplex PCR; TCRdb's copy keeps in-frame clones and lacks some. Among around 96,000 clones, about four fifths were seen once, and the ten largest hold around 6%. CDR3 length equals 13 residues. CDR1 is SGHRS and CDR2 is YFSETQ in the germline V gene. V dropped 2 bases and J dropped 6 bases, with 11 bases sitting between them. All glioblastoma patients lacked an isocitrate dehydrogenase mutation. Before vaccination, two weeks after the third vaccination, and at progression, PBMC were collected. V usage is TRBV5-1 and J usage is TRBJ1-2; perhaps TRBD1 as D (5 bases). Sequenced material: blood, taken before dendritic cell vaccination. The receptor was derived from a human donor with glioblastoma. DNA for the CDR3: TGCGCCAGCAGCTTTCAGGGTGAGGATGGCTACACCTTC. Translating it yields CASSFQGEDGYTF.